These 26 T cell receptor beta chains originate from one sample sequenced in a study of blood T cells in healthy people across ages. PCR was performed a second time for about 7 to 11 cycles using a sample-barcoded 5' primer and a J-beta primer mix. TCRdb itself ran the 5' RACE reads through MiXCR, one entry per CDR3 protein. The table shows 1.5 million to 2 million distinct CDR3 sequences, with roughly 27% occurring only once. Input material: blood. These receptors were obtained from a woman between 25 and 40 years old in good health.

This clonotype appeared many times. J is TRBJ1-2 and V is TRBV5-1; D not resolved. V was shortened by 0 bases and J by 4 bases, with 13 bases between the two germline ends. Germline V gene data show CDR1 as SGHRS and CDR2 as YFSETQ. The CDR3 spans 15 residues. CDR3: CASSLVGQNSYGYTF. As DNA, the CDR3 is TGCGCCAGCAGCTTGGTAGGCCAGAATTCCTATGGCTACACCTTC.

This clonotype turned up a few times. The chain combines TRBV6-5 with TRBJ2-2; D assignment may be TRBD1 or TRBD2 (6 bases each). V lost 0 bases to trimming and J lost 0 bases, with 11 bases between them. Per germline, CDR1 MNHEY and CDR2 SVGAGI. CDR3 length equals 17 residues. This CDR3 is CASSYSNRGPNTGELFF. The CDR3 nucleotides read TGTGCCAGCAGTTACTCGAACCGGGGGCCGAACACCGGGGAGCTGTTTTTT.

This clonotype has more than one count but fewer than ten. This chain joins TRBV20-1 and TRBJ2-1; the D call may be TRBD1 or TRBD2 (5 bases each). Germline lookup yields CDR1 DFQATT and CDR2 SNEGSKA (reference sequence). CDR3 length: 14 residues. With 7 bases removed from V and 4 bases from J, the gap between germline ends came to 17 bases. The CDR3 DNA reads as TGCAGTGGTTACCGGGACCAAGGATACAATGAGCAGTTCTTC. Protein product: CSGYRDQGYNEQFF.

This chain links TRBV9 with TRBJ2-5; the D call may be TRBD1 or TRBD2 (6 bases each). Germline-derived CDR1 and CDR2 are SGDLS and YYNGEE. The V gene lost 3 bases and the J gene lost 7 bases, with 22 bases spanning the gap. The CDR3 runs 16 residues. The CDR3: CASSEEGVKPRGTQYF. The CDR3 DNA is TGTGCCAGCAGCGAGGAGGGGGTGAAGCCACGGGGGACCCAGTACTTC.

The gene calls are TRBV9 and TRBJ2-5, with a tentative D call TRBD2 (6 bases). The J call is in doubt because the DNA end fits TRBJ2-7 better. CDR3 length equals 15 residues. CDR1 is SGDLS and CDR2 is YYNGEE in the germline V gene. CDR3 amino acids: CASSVAQLATFEQYF. The CDR3 DNA follows: TGTGCCAGCAGCGTAGCTCAGCTAGCGACTTTCGAGCAGTACTTC.

This clonotype was recorded many times. The V gene is TRBV12-3 or TRBV12-4, the J gene TRBJ2-5; possibly TRBD2 for D (5 bases). The CDR3 covers 11 residues. V dropped 6 bases and J dropped 11 bases, with 13 bases sitting between them. CDR3: CASRQGWEQYF. For the CDR3, the DNA is TGTGCCAGCAGGCAAGGCTGGGAGCAGTACTTC.

The chain employs TRBV20-1 and TRBJ2-5; 9 bases fit TRBD1. Germline CDR1 DFQATT, CDR2 SNEGSKA (reference sequence). V shed 4 bases and J 5 bases; nucleotides not matched to a gene: 5. This CDR3 is built from 13 residues. DNA of the CDR3: TGCAGTGCTATAAGACAGGGGGAGGAGACCCAGTACTTC. This sequence encodes CSAIRQGEETQYF.

The chain joins TRBV5-1 to TRBJ2-5; tentatively, D is TRBD2 (5 bases). The CDR3 has 19 amino acids. The V gene lost 0 bases and the J gene lost 11 bases, with 32 bases spanning the gap. Germline loops: CDR1 SGHRS, CDR2 YFSETQ. For the CDR3, the DNA is TGCGCCAGCAGCTTGGTGTCACAGTGGACTGGAAGCTCCTACAATGAGCAGTACTTC. It is translated as CASSLVSQWTGSSYNEQYF.

The rearrangement links TRBV9 to TRBJ2-6; D gene ambiguous. The CDR3 loop spans 19 amino acids. The germline V and J ends were trimmed by 2 bases and 0 bases, with 18 bases remaining between them. The germline gives CDR1 SGDLS, CDR2 YYNGEE. The CDR3 region is CASSVEPGPGFSGANVLTF. The CDR3 DNA reads as TGTGCCAGCAGCGTCGAGCCGGGTCCTGGATTCTCTGGGGCCAACGTCCTGACTTTC. Combining the CDR3 with reference TRBV9 and TRBJ2-6 gives the whole variable domain DSGVTQTPKHLITATGQRVTLRCSPRSGDLSVYWYQQSLDQGLQFLIQYYNGEERAKGNILERFSAQQFPDLHSELNLSSLELGDSALYFCASSVEPGPGFSGANVLTFGAGSRLTVL.

A few counts support this clonotype. The V gene is TRBV28, the J gene TRBJ2-1; D uncertain. The V gene lost 1 base and the J gene lost 8 bases, with 6 bases spanning the gap. The CDR3 spans 12 residues. The germline CDR1 and CDR2 sequences are MDHEN and SYDVKM. CDR3 sequence reads: CASSLYGDEQFF. Written as DNA, the CDR3 is TGTGCCAGCAGTTTATATGGGGATGAGCAGTTCTTC.

V gene TRBV29-1 combines with J gene TRBJ2-1, with 9 bases that match TRBD1. Germline CDR1 reads SQVTM; CDR2 reads ANQGSEA. The CDR3 totals 13 residues. V trimming: 6 bases; J trimming: 8 bases; junction bases outside the gene matches: 8. The CDR3, as DNA: TGCAGCGTCAAGACAGGGGGTGGGGATGAGCAGTTCTTC. Amino acids: CSVKTGGGDEQFF.

A remark on this clonotype: One end of the junction is discordant with germline, which a read error may explain. The genes are TRBV6-5 and TRBJ1-4; 7 nucleotides align to TRBD1. CDR3 size: 17 residues. Looked up from germline, CDR1 is MNHEY and CDR2 is SVGAGI. CDR3 DNA sequence: TGTACCAGCAGTTATCAGGGGGGATCGATACTAAATGAAAAACTGTTTTTT. It specifies CTSSYQGGSILNEKLFF.

This clonotype was observed a few times. The V and J genes are TRBV20-1 and TRBJ1-5; no reliable D call. The CDR3 extends over 14 amino acids. Germline-derived CDR1 and CDR2 are DFQATT and SNEGSKA (reference sequence). Trimming pared 2 bases from V and 7 bases from J, leaving 15 bases between. The CDR3 nucleotides read TGCAGTGCTAGACAGCCCCAGCGTGGACAGCCCCAGCATTTT. Amino acid sequence: CSARQPQRGQPQHF.

In its sample, this clonotype was seen a few times. The genes are TRBV5-1 and TRBJ2-1; 11 positions match TRBD1. There are 14 residues in the CDR3. Germline V gives CDR1 SGHRS, CDR2 YFSETQ. V lost 7 bases and J lost 6; bases outside the gene matches: 6. The CDR3 region has the DNA TGCGCCAGCCAACCCGGGACAGGGGGCAATGAGCAGTTCTTC. Translation gives CASQPGTGGNEQFF.

This clonotype has only a few counts. This rearrangement joins TRBV3-1 to TRBJ2-4; D possibly corresponds to TRBD2 (6 bases). Trimming removed 4 bases at V and 1 base at J, with 8 bases between. The CDR3 covers 14 residues. Germline V gene lookup returns CDR1 LGHDT and CDR2 YNNKEL (reference sequence). The CDR3, as DNA: TGTGCCAGCAGCCTGACTAGTGCCAAAAACATTCAGTACTTC. Translation gives CASSLTSAKNIQYF.

This clonotype was counted only a few times. This chain connects TRBV6-2 or TRBV6-3 to TRBJ2-1, with 8 bases fitting TRBD2. The CDR3 runs to 15 residues. V shed 6 bases and J 8 bases; nucleotides not matched to a gene: 12. The V gene's germline CDR1 is MNHEY and CDR2 SVGEGT. CDR3 DNA: TGTGCCAGCAGAGCCGGCGGGGGGCTGGGGTATGAGCAGTTCTTC. This sequence encodes CASRAGGGLGYEQFF.

In this sample, this clonotype turned up many times. The chain is built from TRBV4-3 and TRBJ2-6; 10 nucleotides match TRBD2. This CDR3 is 19 amino acids long. The germline V gene has CDR1 LGHNA and CDR2 YSLEER. The J segment lost 4 bases and the V segment lost 0 bases, leaving 9 bases of the junction unmatched. CDR3 coding DNA: TGCGCCAGCAGCCAAGATCCTAGCGGGAGAGCGGCCGGGGCCAACGTCCTGACTTTC. It specifies CASSQDPSGRAAGANVLTF.

The rearrangement uses TRBV5-6 and TRBJ2-1, with D perhaps TRBD1 (5 bases). The CDR3 runs 15 residues. Germline CDR1 SGHDT, CDR2 YYEEEE. Trimming shortened V by 2 bases and J by 4 bases, and 13 bases separated the two germline ends. CDR3 bases: TGTGCCAGCAGCTTTGCAGGGAACCCTTACAATGAGCAGTTCTTC. It encodes CASSFAGNPYNEQFF.

This clonotype was seen at least ten times. CDR3 residues: CASSDSGTGGKQYF. CDR3 sequence (DNA): TGTGCCAGCAGTGACTCCGGGACAGGGGGTAAGCAGTACTTC. This rearrangement joins TRBV12-3 or TRBV12-4 to TRBJ2-7, with 11 bases aligning to TRBD1. CDR3 length: 14 amino acids. J was trimmed by 8 bases and V by 5 bases; bases with no gene match: 8.

This clonotype was observed at least ten times. J is TRBJ2-7 and V is TRBV5-1; no definite D call. The CDR3 is 13 amino acids. Deletions cut 5 bases from V and 0 bases from J, with 9 bases between. Germline CDR1 reads SGHRS; CDR2 reads YFSETQ. In nucleotides, the CDR3 is TGCGCCAGCAGACAAGACAACTCCTACGAGCAGTACTTC. It encodes CASRQDNSYEQYF.

The rearrangement uses TRBV20-1 and TRBJ2-7; TRBD1 is a possible D gene (6 bases). The germline V gene encodes CDR1 DFQATT and CDR2 SNEGSKA (reference sequence). Between the trimmed V and J ends, which lost 4 bases and 7 bases, there was a span of 20 bases. The CDR3 loop spans 14 amino acids. CDR3 DNA sequence: TGCAGTGCTACCTTGAGCAGGGGACCCCCGGAGCAGTACTTC. It encodes CSATLSRGPPEQYF.

The chain is built from TRBV25-1 and TRBJ1-4, with TRBD1 matching 7 bases. The CDR3 is 17 amino acids. CDR1 MGHDK and CDR2 SYGVNS come from the germline V gene. J gave up 0 bases and V 3 bases, and 7 bases lay outside the gene matches. The CDR3 protein is CASSDRGAFATNEKLFF. In nucleotides, the CDR3 is TGTGCCAGCAGTGACAGGGGGGCCTTTGCAACTAATGAAAAACTGTTTTTT.

This clonotype was seen many times. The J gene is TRBJ2-5, the V gene TRBV5-1, with 7 bases lining up with TRBD1. V shed 0 bases and J 2 bases; nucleotides not matched to a gene: 4. Germline CDR1 and CDR2: SGHRS and YFSETQ. This CDR3 comprises 15 residues. CDR3: CASSLEGAVQETQYF. The CDR3 DNA is TGCGCCAGCAGCTTGGAGGGGGCCGTACAAGAGACCCAGTACTTC. Variable domain in full (rest from reference TRBV5-1 and TRBJ2-5): KAGVTQTPRYLIKTRGQQVTLSCSPISGHRSVSWYQQTPGQGLQFLFEYFSETQRNKGNFPGRFSGRQFSNSRSEMNVSTLELGDSALYLCASSLEGAVQETQYFGPGTRLLVL.

J is TRBJ1-2 and V is TRBV5-1; D call uncertain. The CDR3 extends over 17 amino acids. V shed 1 base and J shed 4 bases, with 20 bases lying between them. In germline, CDR1 is SGHRS, CDR2 YFSETQ. The CDR3 loop is CASSLYQTLTSSYGYTF. In nucleotides, the CDR3 is TGCGCCAGCAGCTTGTACCAGACACTCACCTCCTCCTATGGCTACACCTTC.

The chain joins TRBV20-1 to TRBJ1-4, with D possibly TRBD1 on 5 matching bases. The V and J ends lost 0 bases and 7 bases respectively, with 12 bases between them. The CDR3 covers 14 residues. Per the germline V gene, CDR1 is DFQATT and CDR2 is SNEGSKA (reference sequence). CDR3 sequence (DNA): TGCAGTGCTAGAGATTGGGGGACCGGTGAAAAACTGTTTTTT. Translating gives CSARDWGTGEKLFF.

As to this clonotype: Germline is not matched at one junction end, which may reflect a read error. V is TRBV6-5 and J is TRBJ2-5; 12 bases are a match to TRBD2. This CDR3 spans 17 amino acids. Germline CDR1 reads MNHEY; CDR2 reads SVGAGI. The CDR3 is CASSSSRTSGDQGTQYF. The CDR3 DNA sequence: TGTGCCAGCAGTTCCTCCAGGACTAGCGGGGACCAAGGGACCCAGTACTTC.